The 3 T cell receptor beta chains presented below share a single source sample, sequenced in a study of blood T cell repertoires in COVID-19. TCRdb's table, derived via immunoSEQ multiplex PCR, lists solely in-frame clones and lacks some. The table records 200,000 to 300,000 clones, around 86% of them present only once. Sequencing input: PBMCs or T cells enriched from blood (not recorded which). These receptors all stem from a woman aged 45 to 65 who had recovered from COVID-19.

The J gene is TRBJ2-1, the V gene TRBV9; 9 nucleotides agree with TRBD2. The germline CDR1 and CDR2 sequences are SGDLS and YYNGEE. Trimming took 0 bases from V and 3 from J; bases not matched to a gene: 1. The CDR3 loop spans 15 amino acids. The CDR3 spells CASSVASGVYNEQFF. The DNA of the CDR3 is TGTGCCAGCAGCGTAGCTAGCGGGGTCTACAATGAGCAGTTCTTC.

This rearrangement joins TRBV7-6 to TRBJ1-6, with 7 nucleotides matching TRBD1. The V segment lost 4 bases and the J segment 9 bases; nucleotides outside the gene matches: 12. Germline CDR1 reads SGHVS; CDR2 reads FNYEAQ. This CDR3 region has 16 residues. CDR3 sequence (DNA): TGTGCCAGCAGCTCATTGTACAGGGGCAGGGGTTCACCCCTCCACTTT. Protein product: CASSSLYRGRGSPLHF.

The rearrangement joins TRBV28 to TRBJ2-1; 13 nucleotides agree with TRBD2. Germline assignment: CDR1 MDHEN and CDR2 SYDVKM. The V gene end was trimmed by 6 bases and the J gene end by 6 bases; junction bases not matched to a gene: 8. The CDR3 consists of 16 residues. CDR3 DNA sequence: TGTGCCAGCAGCCCCGGGACTAGCGGGGCGGGCAATGAGCAGTTCTTC. Translating gives CASSPGTSGAGNEQFF.